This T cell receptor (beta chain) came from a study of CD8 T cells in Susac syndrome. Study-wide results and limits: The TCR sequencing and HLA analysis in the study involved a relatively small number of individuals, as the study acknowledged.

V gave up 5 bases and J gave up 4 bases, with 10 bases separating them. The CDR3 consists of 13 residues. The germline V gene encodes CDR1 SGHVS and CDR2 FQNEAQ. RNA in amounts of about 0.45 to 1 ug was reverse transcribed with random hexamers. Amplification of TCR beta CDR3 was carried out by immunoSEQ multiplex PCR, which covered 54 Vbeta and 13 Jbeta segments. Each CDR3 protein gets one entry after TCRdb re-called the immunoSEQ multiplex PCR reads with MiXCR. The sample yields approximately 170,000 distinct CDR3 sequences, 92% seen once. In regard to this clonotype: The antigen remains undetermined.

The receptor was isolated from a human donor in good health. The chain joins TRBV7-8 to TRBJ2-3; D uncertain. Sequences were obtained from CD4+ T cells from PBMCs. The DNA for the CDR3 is TGTGCCAGCAGCATCCCGACTCCAGATACGCAGTATTTT. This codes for CASSIPTPDTQYF. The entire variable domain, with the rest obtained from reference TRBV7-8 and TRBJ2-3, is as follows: GAGVSQSPRYKVAKRGQDVALRCDPISGHVSLFWYQQALGQGPEFLTYFQNEAQLDKSGLPSDRFFAERPEGSVSTLKIQRTQQEDSAVYLCASSIPTPDTQYFGPGTRLTVL.